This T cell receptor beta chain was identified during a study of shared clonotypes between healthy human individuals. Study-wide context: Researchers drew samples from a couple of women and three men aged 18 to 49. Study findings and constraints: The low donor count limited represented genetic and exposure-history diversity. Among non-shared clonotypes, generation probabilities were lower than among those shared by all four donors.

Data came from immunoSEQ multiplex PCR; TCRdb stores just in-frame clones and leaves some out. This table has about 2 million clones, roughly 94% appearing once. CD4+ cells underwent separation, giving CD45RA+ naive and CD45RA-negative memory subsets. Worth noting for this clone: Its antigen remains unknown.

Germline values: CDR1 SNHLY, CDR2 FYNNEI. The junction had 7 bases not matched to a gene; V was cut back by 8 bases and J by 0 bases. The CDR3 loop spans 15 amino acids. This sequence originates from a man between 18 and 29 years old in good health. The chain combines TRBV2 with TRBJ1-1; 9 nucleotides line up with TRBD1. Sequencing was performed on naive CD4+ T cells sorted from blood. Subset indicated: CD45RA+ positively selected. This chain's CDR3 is CASRTGQGMNTEAFF. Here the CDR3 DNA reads TGTGCCAGCCGAACTGGACAGGGGATGAACACTGAAGCTTTCTTT.